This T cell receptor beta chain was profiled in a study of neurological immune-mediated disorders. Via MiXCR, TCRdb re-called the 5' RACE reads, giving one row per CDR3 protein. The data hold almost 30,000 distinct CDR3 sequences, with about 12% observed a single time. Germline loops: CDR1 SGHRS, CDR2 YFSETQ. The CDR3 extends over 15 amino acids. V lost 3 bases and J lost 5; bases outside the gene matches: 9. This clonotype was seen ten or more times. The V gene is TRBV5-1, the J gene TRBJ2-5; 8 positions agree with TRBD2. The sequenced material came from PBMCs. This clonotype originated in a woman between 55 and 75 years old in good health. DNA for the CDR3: TGCGCCAGCAGCTCGGGGGGGGGGAACGAGGAGACCCAGTACTTC. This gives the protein CASSSGGGNEETQYF.